This T cell receptor beta chain stems from a study of T cells in Graves' hyperthyroidism and ophthalmopathy. Turning to the study itself: Peripheral blood draws took place at initial diagnosis, ahead of any treatment. General study findings and limits: Model predictions of ophthalmopathy came a median around 6.5 months before onset. The blood repertoire included most of the expanded thyroid clonotypes above 0.001.

Diagnoses used clinical symptoms, serum thyroxine and TRAb, thyroid ultrasound and orbital computed tomography. This clonotype has just a few counts. Antigen: not known. The germline V gene has CDR1 DFQATT and CDR2 SNEGSKA (reference sequence). The V end was cut by 5 bases, the J end by 4 bases, with 18 bases between. This CDR3 has 15 residues. TCR beta CDR3 regions were amplified from RNA. A set of HTBI primers served as the primers for a first-round RT-PCR of the TCR CDR3. TCRdb recomputed calls from the multiplex PCR reads with MiXCR, one row per CDR3 protein. The sample has under 400,000 distinct CDR3 sequences, roughly 15% seen once.

The TCR was taken from a woman in her sixties with Graves' ophthalmopathy. The material sequenced was blood. J is TRBJ2-1 and V is TRBV20-1, with D unclear. For the CDR3, the DNA is TGCAGTGCTCTTACCCGTGGTGGCGGTTACAATGAGCAGTTCTTC. Amino acid sequence: CSALTRGGGYNEQFF.